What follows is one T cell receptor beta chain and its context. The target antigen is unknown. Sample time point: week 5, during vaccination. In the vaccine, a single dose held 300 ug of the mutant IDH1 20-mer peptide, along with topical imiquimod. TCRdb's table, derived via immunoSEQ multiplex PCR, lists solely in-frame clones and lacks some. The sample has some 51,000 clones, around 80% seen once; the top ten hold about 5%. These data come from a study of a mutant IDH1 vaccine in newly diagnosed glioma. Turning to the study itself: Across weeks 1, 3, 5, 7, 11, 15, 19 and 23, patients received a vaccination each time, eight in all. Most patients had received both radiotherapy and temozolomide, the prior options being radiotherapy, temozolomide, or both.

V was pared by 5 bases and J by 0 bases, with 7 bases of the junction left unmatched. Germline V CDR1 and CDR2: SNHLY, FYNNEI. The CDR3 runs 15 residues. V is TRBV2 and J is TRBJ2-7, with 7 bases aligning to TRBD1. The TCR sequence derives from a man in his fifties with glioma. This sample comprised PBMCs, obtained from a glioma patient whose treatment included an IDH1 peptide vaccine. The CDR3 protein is CASSRQGFSSYEQYF. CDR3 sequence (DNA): TGTGCCAGCAGTCGACAGGGCTTCAGCTCCTACGAGCAGTACTTC. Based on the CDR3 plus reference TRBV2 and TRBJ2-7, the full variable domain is EPEVTQTPSHQVTQMGQEVILRCVPISNHLYFYWYRQILGQKVEFLVSFYNNEISEKSEIFDDQFSVERPDGSNFTLKIRSTKLEDSAMYFCASSRQGFSSYEQYFGPGTRLTVT.